This entry concerns a single T cell receptor (beta chain). Clones were sequenced by immunoSEQ multiplex PCR, and TCRdb holds only the in-frame ones, with some missing. The sample has 150,000 to 190,000 clones; roughly four fifths are singletons. The data were obtained in a study of blood T cell repertoires in COVID-19. The sequenced sample consisted of PBMCs or T cells enriched from blood (not recorded which). The clonotype originates from a man aged 50 or older who had recovered from COVID-19.

This chain's CDR3 is CASSQEPGAGYGYTF. In nucleotides, the CDR3 is TGCGCCAGCAGCCAAGAACCAGGGGCAGGCTATGGCTACACCTTC. V gene TRBV4-1 combines with J gene TRBJ1-2; TRBD1 is a possible D gene (6 bases). Germline values: CDR1 MGHRA, CDR2 YSYEKL. This CDR3 is 15 amino acids long. Trimming stripped 0 bases from V and 4 bases from J, with 12 bases between.